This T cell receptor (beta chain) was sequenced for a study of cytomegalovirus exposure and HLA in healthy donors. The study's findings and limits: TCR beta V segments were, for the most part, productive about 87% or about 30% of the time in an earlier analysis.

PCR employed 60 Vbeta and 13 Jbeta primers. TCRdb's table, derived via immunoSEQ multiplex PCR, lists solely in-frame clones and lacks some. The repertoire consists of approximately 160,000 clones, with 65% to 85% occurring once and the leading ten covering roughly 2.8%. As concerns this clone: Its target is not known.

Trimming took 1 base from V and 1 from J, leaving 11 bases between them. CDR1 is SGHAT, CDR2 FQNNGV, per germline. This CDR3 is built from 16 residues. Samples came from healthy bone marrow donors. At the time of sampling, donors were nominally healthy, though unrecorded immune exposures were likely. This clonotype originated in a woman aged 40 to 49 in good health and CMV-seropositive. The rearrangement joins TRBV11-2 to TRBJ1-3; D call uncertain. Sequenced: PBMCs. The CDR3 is CASSLVPGTSGNTIYF. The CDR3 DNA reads TGTGCCAGCAGCTTAGTCCCAGGAACTTCTGGAAACACCATATATTTT.